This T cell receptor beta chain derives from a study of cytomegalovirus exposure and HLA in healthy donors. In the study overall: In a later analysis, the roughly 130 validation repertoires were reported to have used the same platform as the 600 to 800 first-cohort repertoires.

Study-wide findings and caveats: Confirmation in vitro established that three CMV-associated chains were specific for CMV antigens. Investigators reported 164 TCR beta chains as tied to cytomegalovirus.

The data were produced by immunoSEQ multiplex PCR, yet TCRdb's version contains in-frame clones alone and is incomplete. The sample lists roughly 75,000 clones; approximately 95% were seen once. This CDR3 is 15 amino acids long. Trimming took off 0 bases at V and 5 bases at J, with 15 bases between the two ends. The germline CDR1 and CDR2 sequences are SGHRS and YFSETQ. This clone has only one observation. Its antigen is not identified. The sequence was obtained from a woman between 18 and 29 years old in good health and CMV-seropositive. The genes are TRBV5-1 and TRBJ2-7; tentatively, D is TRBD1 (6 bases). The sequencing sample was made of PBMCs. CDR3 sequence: CASSLATGPGHEQYF. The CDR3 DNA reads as TGCGCCAGCAGCTTGGCCACAGGGCCCGGTCACGAGCAGTACTTC.